This section outlines one T cell receptor beta chain sequence together with its context. V gave up 4 bases and J gave up 5 bases; unmatched junction bases: 6. The length of the CDR3 is 13 residues. CDR1 is SGHRS, CDR2 YFSETQ, per germline. These data originate in a study of blood T cell repertoires in COVID-19. Across the whole study: Samples of COVID-19 (acute and convalescent) were obtained from the United States, Italy and Spain.

The data were produced by immunoSEQ multiplex PCR, yet TCRdb's version contains in-frame clones alone and is incomplete. The sample has roughly 180,000 clones, roughly 84% seen once. J is TRBJ2-7 and V is TRBV5-1, with 7 bases fitting TRBD1. The receptor was derived from a woman in her 50s with COVID-19, enrolled during active disease. Sequencing was carried out using peripheral blood. The CDR3 is CASSARQGHEQYF. In nucleotides, the CDR3 is TGCGCCAGCAGCGCACGACAGGGCCACGAGCAGTACTTC.